This is a list of T cell receptor beta chains from one sample in a study of blood T cell repertoires in COVID-19. Generated by immunoSEQ multiplex PCR, the TCRdb table keeps only in-frame clones and is missing some. The table includes approximately 140,000 clones, 70% to 90% detected once. The sequenced sample consisted of peripheral blood. These receptors were taken from a man between 65 and 80 years old with acute or convalescent COVID-19. The CDR3 runs from the conserved cysteine through the conserved F or W. The order of the fields is J gene, CDR3 length, V gene, D gene, clone size, CDR3 DNA, CDR3 protein. A D gene is named only where the DNA matches it firmly. Clone size is not always given. Where it is, it says once, few, many or a class for expanded clones.

TRBJ2-3,15,TRBV11-2,.,.,TGTGCCAGCAGCCCGGGACTCCCCAGCACAGATACGCAGTATTTT,CASSPGLPSTDTQYF
TRBJ2-1,15,TRBV5-1,TRBD2,.,TGCGCCAGCAGCTTAACCCTAGCGGGGAACAATGAGCAGTTCTTC,CASSLTLAGNNEQFF
TRBJ1-2,13,TRBV12-3/TRBV12-4,.,.,TGTGCCAGCAGTTTATCCCGGGACTATGGCTACACCTTC,CASSLSRDYGYTF
TRBJ2-1,16,TRBV27,.,.,TGTGCCAGCAGCCCTCCTGAAGCGGGCTCCTACAATGAGCAGTTCTTC,CASSPPEAGSYNEQFF
TRBJ2-1,15,TRBV7-9,TRBD2,.,TGTGCCAGCAGCTCCGGACTAGCGGGAGTTCATGAGCAGTTCTTC,CASSSGLAGVHEQFF
TRBJ2-3,18,TRBV9,TRBD2,.,TGTGCCAGCAGCGTAGCTGGTTATAGCGGGACCATTCAGGATACGCAGTATTTT,CASSVAGYSGTIQDTQYF
TRBJ2-3,13,TRBV5-1,TRBD1,.,TGCGCCAGCCACGAGGGGGCGCGGGATACGCAGTATTTT,CASHEGARDTQYF
TRBJ2-7,14,TRBV18,TRBD2,.,TGTGCCAGCTCTTTTGGGACTAGCGGTTACGAGCAGTACTTC,CASSFGTSGYEQYF
TRBJ2-5,15,TRBV19,.,.,TGTGCCAGTAGTATTGGGGGACTGGCACAAGAGACCCAGTACTTC,CASSIGGLAQETQYF
TRBJ1-5,14,TRBV9,TRBD1,.,TGTGCCAGCAGCCAAACAGGGGGCAATCAGCCCCAGCATTTT,CASSQTGGNQPQHF
TRBJ2-4,13,TRBV12-3/TRBV12-4,.,.,TGTGCCAGCACCAACTTTGCTGAAAACATTCAGTACTTC,CASTNFAENIQYF
TRBJ2-5,16,TRBV5-4,TRBD1,.,TGTGCCAGCAGCTCGGACAGGGCAGCTTCCCAAGAGACCCAGTACTTC,CASSSDRAASQETQYF
TRBJ1-2,16,TRBV7-2,TRBD1,once,TGTGCCAGCAGCCCTGATCCCGGGACAGGGGCTCGTGGCTACACCTTC,CASSPDPGTGARGYTF
TRBJ2-3,16,TRBV4-2,TRBD2,.,TGTGCCAGCAGCCAAGACGCTAGCGGCGGCACAGATACGCAGTATTTT,CASSQDASGGTDTQYF
TRBJ2-1,13,TRBV24-1,.,.,TGTGCCACCCGGCGGGGTGGGGACAATGAGCAGTTCTTC,CATRRGGDNEQFF
TRBJ1-1,15,TRBV27,.,.,TGTGCCAGCATCCCCCTGGGCAGGGTGAACACTGAAGCTTTCTTT,CASIPLGRVNTEAFF
TRBJ2-2,15,TRBV19,TRBD1,.,TGTGCCAGTAGTAAACGACAGGGCGGAACCGGGGAGCTGTTTTTT,CASSKRQGGTGELFF
TRBJ2-1,17,TRBV5-1,TRBD2,.,TGCGCCAGCAGTCAAATCACCGGGACTAGCGGATACAATGAGCAGTTCTTC,CASSQITGTSGYNEQFF
TRBJ2-7,17,TRBV5-1,.,few,TGCGCCAGCAGCTTTTCCCTACGAGCGGAGAGCTCCTACGAGCAGTACTTC,CASSFSLRAESSYEQYF
TRBJ2-2,15,TRBV5-6,.,.,TGTGCCAGCAGCTCAACTGCCTCGAACACCGGGGAGCTGTTTTTT,CASSSTASNTGELFF
TRBJ1-2,13,TRBV24-1,.,.,TGTGCCACCAGTGATACAGGATTCTATGGCTACACCTTC,CATSDTGFYGYTF
TRBJ2-1,15,TRBV6-6,TRBD2,few,TGTGCCAGCAGTCAAACTAGCGGGAATCAGGTTGAGCAGTTCTTC,CASSQTSGNQVEQFF
TRBJ1-6,17,TRBV27,.,once,TGTGCCAGCAGTTTTTTTCCGGGGGGCGCAAATAATTCACCCCTCCACTTT,CASSFFPGGANNSPLHF
TRBJ1-1,15,TRBV6-5,TRBD1,.,TGTGCCAGCAGTTACGCGAGACAGGGTGGCACTGAAGCTTTCTTT,CASSYARQGGTEAFF
TRBJ2-1,15,TRBV11-3,TRBD1,.,TGTGCCAGCAGCTCCCTTCGGACAGGGACCAATGAGCAGTTCTTC,CASSSLRTGTNEQFF
TRBJ1-2,14,TRBV3-1/TRBV3-2,TRBD1,few,TGTGCCAGCAGCCAGGCGGGACAGGCGAATGGCTACACCTTC,CASSQAGQANGYTF
TRBJ1-5,14,TRBV2,.,once,TGTGCCAGCAGGGCACAATATAGCAATCAGCCCCAGCATTTT,CASRAQYSNQPQHF
TRBJ1-5,15,TRBV6-6,TRBD1,.,TGTGCCAGCAGCTCCGATGACAGGGGAGTTCAGCCCCAGCATTTT,CASSSDDRGVQPQHF
TRBJ2-6,15,TRBV7-9,.,few,TGTGCCAGCAGCTTAGAAAGCTTTGGGGCCAACGTCCTGACTTTC,CASSLESFGANVLTF
TRBJ1-5,13,TRBV28,.,.,TGTGCCAGCAATGCCGGGGGGGATCAGCCCCAGCATTTT,CASNAGGDQPQHF
TRBJ2-7,13,TRBV5-1,.,.,TGCGCCAGCAGCACGGAGGGTTCCTACGAGCAGTACTTC,CASSTEGSYEQYF
TRBJ2-7,15,TRBV28,TRBD2,.,TGTGCCAGCAGTTTAGCTAGCGGGGCCATCTACGAGCAGTACTTC,CASSLASGAIYEQYF
TRBJ1-1,13,TRBV5-4,TRBD1,.,TGTGCCAGCAGCTCTACAGGGGTCACTGAAGCTTTCTTT,CASSSTGVTEAFF
TRBJ1-1,15,TRBV27,.,.,TGTGCCAGCAGTTTATTGGGCGCAGTCAACACTGAAGCTTTCTTT,CASSLLGAVNTEAFF
TRBJ2-5,11,TRBV19,.,.,TGTGCCAGTAGTATCAGGGAGACCCAGTACTTC,CASSIRETQYF
TRBJ2-3,14,TRBV5-1,.,once,TGCGCCAGCAGCTTGCAGCGGGTGATAGATACGCAGTATTTT,CASSLQRVIDTQYF
TRBJ2-2,18,TRBV19,TRBD2,.,TGTGCCAGTAGTATGGGACTAGCGGGAGTTTCGAACACCGGGGAGCTGTTTTTT,CASSMGLAGVSNTGELFF
TRBJ1-3,16,TRBV13,.,few,TGTGCCAGCAGCTTAGCCGGCAGGGTGGTTGGAAACACCATATATTTT,CASSLAGRVVGNTIYF
TRBJ2-1,16,TRBV7-9,.,many,TGTGCCAGCAGCTCCGCCGGAGGACGACTCTACAATGAGCAGTTCTTC,CASSSAGGRLYNEQFF
TRBJ1-1,13,TRBV10-3,.,.,TGTGCCATCAGTGAGTCCGGGGGAACTGAAGCTTTCTTT,CAISESGGTEAFF
TRBJ1-5,15,TRBV6-5,TRBD1,few,TGTGCCAGCAGGCTGGACAGGGGAATTTCGCAGCCCCAGCATTTT,CASRLDRGISQPQHF
TRBJ2-3,17,TRBV6-6,.,.,TGTGCCAGCAGTCCCCTCCGGGACAGGGGTAGCGGGAGAGGGCAGTATTTT,CASSPLRDRGSGRGQYF
TRBJ2-7,18,TRBV2,TRBD2,.,TGTGCCAGCAGTAAGTTAACCGGGACTAGCGGGAGTTCCTACGAGCAGTACTTC,CASSKLTGTSGSSYEQYF
TRBJ1-5,16,TRBV6-6,.,many,TGTGCCAGCAGTTACTCGTCGGGTAGGCTAAATCAGCCCCAGCATTTT,CASSYSSGRLNQPQHF
TRBJ1-5,12,TRBV7-2,.,.,TGTGCCAGCAGCTTATATGATCAGCCCCAGCATTTT,CASSLYDQPQHF
TRBJ2-2,20,TRBV2,TRBD2,.,TGTGCCAGCAGTGAACAGTTCTGGCTAGCGGGAGGGACGAACACCGGGGAGCTGTTTTTT,CASSEQFWLAGGTNTGELFF
TRBJ2-5,17,TRBV6-1,TRBD1,.,TGTGCCAGCAGTGAGGGGACAGGGCCCCGGCACATGGAGACCCAGTACTTC,CASSEGTGPRHMETQYF
TRBJ2-5,16,TRBV27,.,.,TGTGCCAGCAGTGACAGACGCCTGATCGGAACCGGGACCCAGTACTTC,CASSDRRLIGTGTQYF
TRBJ2-3,16,TRBV5-1,.,.,TGCGCCAGCAGCTTGGAGTCGGCAGGTGGCACAGATACGCAGTATTTT,CASSLESAGGTDTQYF
TRBJ2-2,15,TRBV6-4,TRBD2,.,TGTGCCAGCAGTGTGGCTAGCGGCAACACCGGGGAGCTGTTTTTT,CASSVASGNTGELFF
TRBJ2-1,17,TRBV7-3,TRBD2,.,TGTGCCAGCAGCCGGTCAGCGGGAGGGGTATCGGCTAGTGAGCAGTTCTTC,CASSRSAGGVSASEQFF
TRBJ2-1,15,TRBV6-4,.,.,TGTGCCAGCAGTGATCGAGAAGCATTGGTCGATGAGCAGTTCTTC,CASSDREALVDEQFF
TRBJ2-1,15,TRBV4-3,TRBD2,.,TGCGCCAGCAGCCAAGATCTCACTAGCGTGGATGAGCAGTTCTTC,CASSQDLTSVDEQFF
TRBJ2-3,13,TRBV5-6,TRBD1,.,TGTGCCAGCGCCTTAACAGGGGAAGATACGCAGTATTTT,CASALTGEDTQYF
TRBJ2-1,15,TRBV28,TRBD2,.,TGTGCCAGCAGTTCCCTAGCGGGAGACTACAATGAGCAGTTCTTC,CASSSLAGDYNEQFF
TRBJ2-6,18,TRBV6-2/TRBV6-3,.,.,TGTGCCAGCAGTTACCCCCGGACACCGAGCTCTGGGGCCAACGTCCTGACTTTC,CASSYPRTPSSGANVLTF
TRBJ1-1,13,TRBV2,.,.,TGTGCCAGCAGCGCAGGGAGGGACACTGAAGCTTTCTTT,CASSAGRDTEAFF
TRBJ1-2,17,TRBV2,.,.,TGTGCCAGCAGTGAGGGGGGGTTCTCCGGGACACACTATGGCTACACCTTC,CASSEGGFSGTHYGYTF
TRBJ2-3,18,TRBV6-2/TRBV6-3,TRBD1,.,TGTGCCAGCAGTGGGACAGGGAAGACTGCGGCTAGCACAGATACGCAGTATTTT,CASSGTGKTAASTDTQYF
TRBJ1-1,13,TRBV6-5,.,.,TGTGCCAGCAGTCACAGGGCGAACACTGAAGCTTTCTTT,CASSHRANTEAFF